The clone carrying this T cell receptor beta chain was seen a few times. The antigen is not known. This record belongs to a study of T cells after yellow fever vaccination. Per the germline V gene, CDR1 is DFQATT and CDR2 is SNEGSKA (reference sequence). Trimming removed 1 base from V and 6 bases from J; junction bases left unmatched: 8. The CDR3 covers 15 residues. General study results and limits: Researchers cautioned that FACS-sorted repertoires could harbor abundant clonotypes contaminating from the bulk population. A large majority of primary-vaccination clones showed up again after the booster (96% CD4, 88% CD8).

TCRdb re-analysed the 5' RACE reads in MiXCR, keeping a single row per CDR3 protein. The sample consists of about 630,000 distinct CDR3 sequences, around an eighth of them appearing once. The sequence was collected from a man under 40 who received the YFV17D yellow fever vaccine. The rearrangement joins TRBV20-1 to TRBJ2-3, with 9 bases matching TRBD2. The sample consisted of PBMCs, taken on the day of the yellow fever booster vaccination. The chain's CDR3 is CSARVAGGPGDTQYF. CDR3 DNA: TGCAGTGCTAGAGTTGCGGGAGGGCCCGGTGATACGCAGTATTTT.